This TCR beta chain stems from a study of post-analysis software for immune sequencing data. Unique-molecular-identifier-tagged TCR beta cDNA libraries were used. T cells numbering about 0.85 to 10 million gave rise to a few hundred thousand cDNA molecules. Using its own MiXCR run on the PCR reads, TCRdb lists one record per CDR3 protein. The sample has hundreds of thousands of distinct CDR3 sequences, 55% to 60% seen once. In the case of this clonotype: Its antigen is unknown.

Study outcomes and limitations: Strong same-batch co-clustering of samples appeared with F measure clustering. TRBV5-6, TRBV5-1 and TRBV20-1 belonged to a set of five TRBV segments that were more frequent in patients than controls. Multiple sclerosis was associated with a significant reduction in normalized Chao1 diversity relative to controls.

CDR1 and CDR2 (germline): DFQATT, SNEGSKA (reference sequence). The CDR3 has 15 amino acids. The TCR sequence derives from a girl under 10 years old with multiple sclerosis. Source material: blood. V and J are TRBV20-1 and TRBJ2-7; D is unclear. The DNA end is a closer match to TRBJ2-5, so the J assignment may be wrong. The CDR3 loop is CSASRSNSKRETQYF. CDR3 coding DNA: TGCAGTGCTAGTCGCTCTAACAGTAAACGGGAGACCCAGTACTTC.